The 10 T cell receptor beta chains below were found in one sample sequenced in a study of T cell changes during pregnancy in multiple sclerosis (dated by TCRdb to between 2018 and 2021). The library came from the immunoSEQ multiplex PCR assay. What TCRdb holds here is the immuneACCESS table cut down to in-frame rearrangements. Part of the clones is not present; checked against another copy, under half of the missing clones reflect an unresolved V gene, and the others are unexplained. The sample contains roughly 89,000 clones, 94% of them found a single time. The ten most abundant clones make up less than 2% of the sample. The sample consisted of peripheral blood, taken after pregnancy. The receptors here all came from a female donor in good health, enrolled as a control in a pregnancy study.

The chain has TRBV27 and TRBJ1-4; D is unresolved. The CDR3 has 16 residues. V lost 2 bases to trimming and J lost 0 bases, with 10 bases between them. The germline V gene encodes CDR1 MNHEY and CDR2 SMNVEV (reference sequence). This CDR3 reads CASSLTRSATNEKLFF. In DNA form, the CDR3 reads TGTGCCAGCAGTTTAACCAGGTCTGCAACTAATGAAAAACTGTTTTTT.

The chain uses TRBV2 and TRBJ1-2; TRBD1 aligns across 10 bases. The J segment lost 13 bases and the V segment lost 6 bases, leaving 8 bases of the junction unmatched. The germline V gene has CDR1 SNHLY and CDR2 FYNNEI. The CDR3 has 12 residues. The CDR3 DNA sequence: TGTGCCAGCAGCGAGGACAGGGGGAGTTTCACCTTC. It encodes CASSEDRGSFTF. Filled out from reference TRBV2 and TRBJ1-2, the complete variable domain reads EPEVTQTPSHQVTQMGQEVILRCVPISNHLYFYWYRQILGQKVEFLVSFYNNEISEKSEIFDDQFSVERPDGSNFTLKIRSTKLEDSAMYFCASSEDRGSFTFGSGTRLTVV.

The chain combines TRBV6-4 with TRBJ2-1; TRBD1 matches at 8 bases. Per the germline V gene, CDR1 is MRHNA and CDR2 is SNTAGT. The CDR3 length is 14 residues. The junction had 5 bases not matched to a gene; V was cut back by 5 bases and J by 5 bases. The CDR3 sequence is CASSLETGDNEQFF. The DNA for the CDR3 is TGTGCCAGCAGTCTCGAGACAGGGGACAATGAGCAGTTCTTC.

The rearrangement joins TRBV28 to TRBJ2-1; D gene ambiguous. The CDR3 length is 13 residues. Germline V gives CDR1 MDHEN, CDR2 SYDVKM. V lost 1 base to trimming and J lost 10 bases, with 11 bases between them. The CDR3 nucleotides read TGTGCCAGCAGTTTATTTCTAGGCATGGAGCAGTTCTTC. Residues: CASSLFLGMEQFF.

The chain couples TRBV19 to TRBJ1-2; TRBD1 agrees at 10 bases. V was clipped by 5 bases and J by 5 bases; unmatched bases: 8. The length of the CDR3 is 15 residues. The germline V gene has CDR1 LNHDA and CDR2 SQIVND (reference sequence). This CDR3 is CASSRNGQGVYGYTF. The CDR3 DNA is TGTGCCAGTAGTCGTAACGGACAGGGGGTATATGGCTACACCTTC.

The chain is built from TRBV7-2 and TRBJ1-2, with 7 bases aligning to TRBD1. V trimming: 0 bases; J trimming: 5 bases; junction bases outside the gene matches: 3. This CDR3 contains 14 residues. CDR1 is SGHTA and CDR2 is FQGNSA in the germline V gene. CDR3 bases: TGTGCCAGCAGCTTAGCCGGGACAGCGTATGGCTACACCTTC. Its protein is CASSLAGTAYGYTF.

The gene calls are TRBV2 and TRBJ2-1; D gene unclear. Per germline, CDR1 SNHLY and CDR2 FYNNEI. This CDR3 has 13 residues. Trimming removed 3 bases at V and 3 bases at J, with 6 bases between. CDR3 bases: TGTGCCAGCAGTGATGTCAGCTACAATGAGCAGTTCTTC. As protein: CASSDVSYNEQFF.

This sequence joins TRBV27 and TRBJ1-1, with 8 bases aligning to TRBD1. The germline V gene has CDR1 MNHEY and CDR2 SMNVEV (reference sequence). There are 13 residues in the CDR3. The V segment lost 5 bases and the J segment 4 bases; nucleotides outside the gene matches: 3. DNA of the CDR3: TGTGCCAGCAGTGCGACAGGGGCCACTGAAGCTTTCTTT. This encodes CASSATGATEAFF.

This chain uses TRBV28 with TRBJ1-1; 7 bases fit TRBD1. With V trimmed by 7 bases and J by 8 bases, 4 bases remained unmatched. Germline CDR1 is MDHEN and CDR2 is SYDVKM. The CDR3 extends over 11 amino acids. CDR3: CASTTTGEAFF. The CDR3 DNA reads TGTGCCAGCACGACGACAGGGGAAGCTTTCTTT.

The V and J genes are TRBV7-9 and TRBJ2-1, with D possibly being TRBD2 (7 bases). CDR1 SEHNR and CDR2 FQNEAQ come from the germline V gene (reference sequence). The V end was cut by 3 bases, the J end by 4 bases, with 19 bases between. This CDR3 is built from 17 residues. As DNA, the CDR3 is TGTGCCAGCAGCTTCGTCCGACAAGGGGGGGGATACAATGAGCAGTTCTTC. Protein product: CASSFVRQGGGYNEQFF.